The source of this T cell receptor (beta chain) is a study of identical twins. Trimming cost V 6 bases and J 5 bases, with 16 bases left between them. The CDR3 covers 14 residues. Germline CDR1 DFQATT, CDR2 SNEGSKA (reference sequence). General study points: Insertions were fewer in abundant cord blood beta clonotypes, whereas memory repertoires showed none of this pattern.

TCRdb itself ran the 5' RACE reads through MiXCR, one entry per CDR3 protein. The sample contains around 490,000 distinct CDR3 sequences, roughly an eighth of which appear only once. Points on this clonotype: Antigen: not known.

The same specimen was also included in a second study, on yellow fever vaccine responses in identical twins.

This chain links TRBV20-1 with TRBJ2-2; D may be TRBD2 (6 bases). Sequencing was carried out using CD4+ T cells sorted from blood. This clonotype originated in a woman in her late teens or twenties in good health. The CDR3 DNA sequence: TGCAGTGCACGGGGACCGGGGGTGACCGGGGAGCTGTTTTTT. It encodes CSARGPGVTGELFF.